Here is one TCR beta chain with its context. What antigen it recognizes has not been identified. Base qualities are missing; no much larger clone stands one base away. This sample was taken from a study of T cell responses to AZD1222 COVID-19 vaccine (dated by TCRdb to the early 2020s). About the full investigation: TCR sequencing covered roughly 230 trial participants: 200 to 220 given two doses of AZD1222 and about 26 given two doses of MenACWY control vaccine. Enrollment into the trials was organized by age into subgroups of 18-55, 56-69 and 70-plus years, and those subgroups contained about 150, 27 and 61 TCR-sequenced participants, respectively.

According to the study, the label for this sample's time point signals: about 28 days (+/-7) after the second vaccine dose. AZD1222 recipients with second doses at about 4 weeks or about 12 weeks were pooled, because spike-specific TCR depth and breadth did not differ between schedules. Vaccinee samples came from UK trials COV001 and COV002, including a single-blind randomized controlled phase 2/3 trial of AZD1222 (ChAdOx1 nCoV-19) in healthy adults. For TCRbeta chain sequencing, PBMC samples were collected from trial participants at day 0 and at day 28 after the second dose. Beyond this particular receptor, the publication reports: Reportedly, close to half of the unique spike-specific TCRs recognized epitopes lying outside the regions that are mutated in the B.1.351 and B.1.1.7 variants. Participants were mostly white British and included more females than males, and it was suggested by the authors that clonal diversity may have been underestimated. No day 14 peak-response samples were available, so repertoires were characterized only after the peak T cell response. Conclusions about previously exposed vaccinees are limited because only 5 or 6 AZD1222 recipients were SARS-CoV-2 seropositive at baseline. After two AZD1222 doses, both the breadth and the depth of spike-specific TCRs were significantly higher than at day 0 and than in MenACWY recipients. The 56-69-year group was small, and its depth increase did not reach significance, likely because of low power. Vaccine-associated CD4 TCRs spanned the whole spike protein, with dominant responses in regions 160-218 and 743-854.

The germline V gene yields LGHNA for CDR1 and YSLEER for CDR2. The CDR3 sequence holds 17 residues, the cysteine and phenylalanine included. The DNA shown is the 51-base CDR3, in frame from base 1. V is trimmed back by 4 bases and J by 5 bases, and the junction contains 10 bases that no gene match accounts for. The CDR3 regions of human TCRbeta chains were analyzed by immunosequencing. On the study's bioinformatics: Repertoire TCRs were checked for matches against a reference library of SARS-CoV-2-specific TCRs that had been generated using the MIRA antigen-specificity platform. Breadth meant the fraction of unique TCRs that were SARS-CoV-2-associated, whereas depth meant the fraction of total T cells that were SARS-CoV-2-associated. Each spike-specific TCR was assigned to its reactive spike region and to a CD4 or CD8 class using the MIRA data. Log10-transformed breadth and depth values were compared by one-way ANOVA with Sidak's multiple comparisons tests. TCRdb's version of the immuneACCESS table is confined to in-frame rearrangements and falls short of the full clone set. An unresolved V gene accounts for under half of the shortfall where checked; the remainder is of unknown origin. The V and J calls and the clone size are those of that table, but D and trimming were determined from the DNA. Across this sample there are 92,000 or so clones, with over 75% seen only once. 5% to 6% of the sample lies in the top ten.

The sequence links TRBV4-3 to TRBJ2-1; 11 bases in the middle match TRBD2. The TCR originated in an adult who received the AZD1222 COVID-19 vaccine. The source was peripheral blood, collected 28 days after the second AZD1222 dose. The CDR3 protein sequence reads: CASSLYLTSGVNNEQFF. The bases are TGCGCCAGCAGCCTCTACCTGACTAGCGGGGTTAACAATGAGCAGTTCTTC.